What follows are 16 T cell receptor beta chains derived from one specimen sequenced in a study of technical replicates of blood from a few donors. TCRdb's copy holds only in-frame clones and misses some; the assay was immunoSEQ multiplex PCR. The profile shows 65,000 to 85,000 clones, around 96% of them singletons. Sequencing used T cells isolated from PBMCs. These receptors were taken from a human donor in good health.

The sample holds one count of this clone. The chain has TRBV5-1 and TRBJ2-7; 9 positions match TRBD2. The germline gives CDR1 SGHRS, CDR2 YFSETQ. Trimming cost V 5 bases and J 4 bases; bases outside gene matches: 22. The CDR3 is made up of 19 amino acids. CDR3 DNA sequence: TGCGCCAGCAGTACCGGGACTAGCCATACCTGGCTCGAACTATACGAGCAGTACTTC. Its protein product is CASSTGTSHTWLELYEQYF.

This rearrangement joins TRBV7-2 to TRBJ1-2; 8 bases map to TRBD1. Trimming at V came to 1 base and at J to 4 bases, leaving 11 bases not matched to a gene. In germline, CDR1 is SGHTA, CDR2 FQGNSA. This CDR3 has 17 amino acids. The chain's CDR3 is CASSLDRGDRRSYGYTF. The CDR3 DNA is TGTGCCAGCAGCTTAGATCGTGGGGACAGGAGATCCTATGGCTACACCTTC.

The chain combines TRBV5-1 with TRBJ2-1, with TRBD2 matching over 12 bases. The CDR3 consists of 17 residues. Germline V gene lookup returns CDR1 SGHRS and CDR2 YFSETQ. J gave up 0 bases and V 4 bases, and 5 bases lay outside the gene matches. The CDR3 region is CASSGGLAGSSYNEQFF. The CDR3 region has the DNA TGCGCCAGCAGCGGCGGACTAGCGGGGAGCTCCTACAATGAGCAGTTCTTC.

This chain links TRBV2 with TRBJ1-5; possibly TRBD1 for D (5 bases). This CDR3 has 16 residues. Trimming stripped 2 bases from V and 4 bases from J, with 15 bases between. Germline CDR1 reads SNHLY; CDR2 reads FYNNEI. The CDR3 coding sequence is TGTGCCAGCAGTGAAAAAAGTTTCAGGGCGAATCAGCCCCAGCATTTT. Protein: CASSEKSFRANQPQHF.

J is TRBJ1-2 and V is TRBV19, with D hard to call. Trimming removed 6 bases at V and 0 bases at J, with 17 bases between. Germline CDR1 and CDR2: LNHDA and SQIVND (reference sequence). This CDR3 has 16 amino acids. CDR3 residues: CASSPPGSLANYGYTF. The CDR3 DNA reads as TGTGCCAGTAGCCCCCCGGGATCCCTCGCTAACTATGGCTACACCTTC.

The chain couples TRBV4-1 to TRBJ2-7, with TRBD2 matching over 13 bases. In germline, CDR1 is MGHRA, CDR2 YSYEKL. V gave up 3 bases and J gave up 2 bases; unmatched junction bases: 1. This CDR3 region has 15 residues. CDR3 coding DNA: TGCGCCAGCAGCCAGGGGACTAGCGGGACCTACGAGCAGTACTTC. This gives the protein CASSQGTSGTYEQYF.

The chain carries TRBV5-8 and TRBJ1-2; D is uncertain. Germline V gives CDR1 SGHTS, CDR2 YDEGEE. V was trimmed by 2 bases and J by 2 bases, leaving 7 bases between them. This CDR3 contains 13 residues. CDR3 in DNA: TGTGCCAGCAGCTTATCCAGAAACTATGGCTACACCTTC. Its translation: CASSLSRNYGYTF.

The chain couples TRBV28 to TRBJ1-2; no definite D call. The CDR3 has 11 residues. Germline loops: CDR1 MDHEN, CDR2 SYDVKM. The V end was cut by 3 bases, the J end by 8 bases, with 7 bases between. CDR3 sequence (DNA): TGTGCCAGCAGTTTCCGGGGAGGCTACACCTTC. Its translation is CASSFRGGYTF.

The rearrangement links TRBV6-5 to TRBJ1-5; D perhaps matches TRBD1 (6 bases). V was clipped by 6 bases and J by 5 bases, with 14 bases between them. The CDR3 spans 14 residues. In germline, CDR1 is MNHEY, CDR2 SVGAGI. The CDR3 sequence is CASSETWGHQPQHF. In nucleotides, the CDR3 is TGTGCCAGCAGCGAGACGTGGGGGCATCAGCCCCAGCATTTT.

Turning to this clone: Mismatch with germline at one junction end may stem from a read error. V and J are TRBV4-1 and TRBJ2-4, with a weak D call TRBD2 (6 bases). The CDR3 is made up of 15 amino acids. Germline-derived CDR1 and CDR2 are MGHRA and YSYEKL. The CDR3: CASSQVGGFLGDRDF. The CDR3, as DNA: TGCGCCAGCAGCCAAGTCGGGGGTTTTCTAGGGGACCGGGACTTC.

The V and J genes are TRBV4-1 and TRBJ1-2, with D possibly matching TRBD1 (6 bases). Germline loops: CDR1 MGHRA, CDR2 YSYEKL. The CDR3 loop spans 14 amino acids. V dropped 4 bases and J dropped 8 bases, with 17 bases sitting between them. The CDR3 DNA follows: TGCGCCAGCAGCCTACCACAGGGTTTCGGCGGCTACACCTTC. Translating gives CASSLPQGFGGYTF.

The sample holds a few counts of this clone. The rearrangement uses TRBV4-2 and TRBJ2-5, with unresolved D. The CDR3 totals 14 residues. Germline CDR1 LGHNA, CDR2 YNFKEQ. The V gene lost 0 bases and the J gene lost 1 base, with 6 bases spanning the gap. CDR3 sequence: CASSQDASQETQYF. For the CDR3, the DNA is TGTGCCAGCAGCCAAGATGCTAGCCAAGAGACCCAGTACTTC.

The chain has TRBV13 and TRBJ1-5; 8 nucleotides agree with TRBD1. Trimming took 2 bases from V and 6 from J; bases not matched to a gene: 6. Germline CDR1 reads PRHDT; CDR2 reads FYEKMQ (reference sequence). The CDR3 sequence is 15 residues long. The CDR3 spells CASSLRQGAGQPQHF. The CDR3 DNA is TGTGCCAGCAGCTTACGCCAGGGGGCAGGTCAGCCCCAGCATTTT. Drawing the rest from reference TRBV13 and TRBJ1-5, the complete variable domain is AAGVIQSPRHLIKEKRETATLKCYPIPRHDTVYWYQQGPGQDPQFLISFYEKMQSDKGSIPDRFSAQQFSDYHSELNMSSLELGDSALYFCASSLRQGAGQPQHFGDGTRLSIL.

CDR3 region: CASSRGLATVDTDTQYF. The DNA for the CDR3 is TGCGCCAGCAGCCGTGGACTCGCTACCGTAGACACAGATACGCAGTATTTT. This rearrangement joins TRBV4-1 to TRBJ2-3, with a possible D match to TRBD2 (5 bases). V lost 4 bases and J lost 2, with 19 bases in between. Per germline, CDR1 MGHRA and CDR2 YSYEKL. The CDR3 has 17 residues.

The J gene is TRBJ2-4, the V gene TRBV30; D unclear. The CDR3 is made up of 10 amino acids. Germline values: CDR1 GTSNPN, CDR2 SVGIG (reference sequence). Trimming took off 5 bases at V and 8 bases at J, with 7 bases between the two ends. The CDR3 DNA reads as TGTGCCTGGGGCTCGCACATTCAGTACTTC. This translates into CAWGSHIQYF.

The gene calls are TRBV30 and TRBJ1-2; TRBD1 matches at 11 bases. The CDR3 consists of 11 residues. Germline CDR1 reads GTSNPN; CDR2 reads SVGIG (reference sequence). The trim removed 7 bases at V and 10 bases at J, leaving 5 bases unmatched. This chain's CDR3 is CASGTGGDYTF. The CDR3 DNA reads TGTGCCTCCGGGACAGGGGGAGACTACACCTTC.